The 20 T cell receptor beta chains below were found in one sample sequenced in a study of control samples from healthy donors and cancer patients. Assay: immunoSEQ multiplex PCR; the TCRdb copy retains only in-frame clones and omits some. The sample has roughly 88,000 clones, about nine tenths seen once. The specimen sequenced was blood. These TCRs come from a man over 45 in good health.

V and J are TRBV7-2 and TRBJ2-1, with 8 bases identical to TRBD1. The CDR3 totals 15 residues. V shed 1 base and J 9 bases; nucleotides not matched to a gene: 8. CDR1 and CDR2 from the germline V gene are SGHTA and FQGNSA. CDR3 in amino acids: CASSLGGDRGAEQFF. CDR3 nucleotides: TGTGCCAGCAGCTTAGGAGGAGACAGGGGAGCTGAGCAGTTCTTC.

The V call is TRBV29-1, the J call TRBJ2-7, with 7 positions matching TRBD2. The CDR3 totals 13 residues. V was pared by 4 bases and J by 7 bases, with 10 bases of the junction left unmatched. Germline assignment: CDR1 SQVTM and CDR2 ANQGSEA. The CDR3 coding sequence is TGCAGCGTTGGAGACGGGGCCGGGGGGGAGCAGTACTTC. It translates to CSVGDGAGGEQYF.

The chain links TRBV4-1 to TRBJ1-1, with a possible D match to TRBD1 (6 bases). V was shortened by 5 bases and J by 0 bases, with 13 bases between the two germline ends. Germline-derived CDR1 and CDR2 are MGHRA and YSYEKL. CDR3 length equals 15 residues. The CDR3 is CASSSTGLVNTEAFF. As DNA, the CDR3 is TGCGCCAGCAGCTCAACAGGGCTGGTGAACACTGAAGCTTTCTTT.

This sequence joins TRBV19 and TRBJ1-2, with a weak D call TRBD1 (6 bases). CDR3 length: 13 residues. Germline CDR1 LNHDA, CDR2 SQIVND (reference sequence). V was shortened by 7 bases and J by 3 bases, with 12 bases between the two germline ends. The CDR3 DNA follows: TGTGCCAGTAAAGAGACAGGTGACTATGGCTACACCTTC. This sequence encodes CASKETGDYGYTF. Supplemented by reference TRBV19 and TRBJ1-2, the full variable domain reads DGGITQSPKYLFRKEGQNVTLSCEQNLNHDAMYWYRQDPGQGLRLIYYSQIVNDFQKGDIAEGYSVSREKKESFPLTVTSAQKNPTAFYLCASKETGDYGYTFGSGTRLTVV.

The chain joins TRBV19 to TRBJ2-2; 7 bases line up with TRBD1. The CDR3 runs 13 residues. CDR1 is LNHDA and CDR2 is SQIVND in the germline V gene (reference sequence). The junction had 5 bases not matched to a gene; V was cut back by 9 bases and J by 4 bases. The CDR3, as DNA: TGTGCCAGCCGGGACAGTTTCACCGGGGAGCTGTTTTTT. Translation: CASRDSFTGELFF.

This chain joins TRBV12-3 or TRBV12-4 and TRBJ1-1; no clear D. This CDR3 is built from 12 residues. The V and J ends lost 3 bases and 8 bases respectively, with 10 bases between them. CDR3 DNA sequence: TGTGCCAGCAGTTTGAGGGTAATGGAAGCTTTCTTT. Translating gives CASSLRVMEAFF.

This clone showed up just once. Compared with germline, one end of the junction differs, possibly owing to a read error. V usage is TRBV5-8 and J usage is TRBJ2-1, with D possibly being TRBD1 (6 bases). The CDR3 extends over 11 amino acids. Germline CDR1 SGHTS, CDR2 YDEGEE. The CDR3, as DNA: TGTGCCAGCAGCTTGGTCACAGGGATGATCTTC. Amino acids: CASSLVTGMIF.

This rearrangement joins TRBV5-4 to TRBJ2-2; 9 nucleotides match TRBD2. Per the germline V gene, CDR1 is SGHNT and CDR2 is YYREEE (reference sequence). This CDR3 region has 16 residues. V dropped 2 bases and J dropped 1; count of bases not matched to a gene: 3. CDR3 region: CASSLNSGGNTGELFF. For the CDR3, the DNA is TGTGCCAGCAGCTTAAATAGCGGGGGGAACACCGGGGAGCTGTTTTTT.

J is TRBJ1-6 and V is TRBV19, with D possibly being TRBD1 (5 bases). The CDR3 totals 14 residues. From germline, CDR1 is LNHDA and CDR2 SQIVND (reference sequence). Trimming stripped 4 bases from V and 7 bases from J, with 11 bases between. CDR3 bases: TGTGCCAGTAGTACCGGGACGCCGAATTCACCCCTCCACTTT. Residues: CASSTGTPNSPLHF.

The rearrangement links TRBV11-2 to TRBJ2-5; D unresolved. This CDR3 region has 14 residues. Trimming removed 4 bases from V and 4 bases from J, with 13 bases in between. Germline V gene sequence: CDR1 SGHAT, CDR2 FQNNGV. The DNA for the CDR3 is TGTGCCAGCAGCTCGCCCCGAAGGGTAGAGACCCAGTACTTC. It translates to CASSSPRRVETQYF.

This chain uses TRBV5-1 with TRBJ1-2, with 7 bases matching TRBD1. The CDR3 is 15 residues long. Germline CDR1 and CDR2: SGHRS and YFSETQ. V was clipped by 0 bases and J by 5 bases; unmatched bases: 7. CDR3 sequence: CASSLGRTGTYGYTF. Here the CDR3 DNA reads TGCGCCAGCAGCTTGGGCCGGACAGGAACGTATGGCTACACCTTC. The whole variable domain, remainder taken from reference TRBV5-1 and TRBJ1-2, is KAGVTQTPRYLIKTRGQQVTLSCSPISGHRSVSWYQQTPGQGLQFLFEYFSETQRNKGNFPGRFSGRQFSNSRSEMNVSTLELGDSALYLCASSLGRTGTYGYTFGSGTRLTVV.

The chain links TRBV6-5 to TRBJ1-6; D unclear. The ends were cut back, 4 bases at V and 6 bases at J, with 13 bases in the middle. From germline, CDR1 is MNHEY and CDR2 SVGAGI. This CDR3 region has 15 residues. The CDR3 DNA is TGTGCCAGCAGTTCACTCCGGGGTCCTAATTCACCCCTCCACTTT. As protein: CASSSLRGPNSPLHF.

The rearrangement links TRBV2 to TRBJ2-1; perhaps TRBD1 as D (5 bases). This CDR3 spans 15 amino acids. The germline CDR1 and CDR2 sequences are SNHLY and FYNNEI. The germline V and J ends were trimmed by 0 bases and 13 bases, with 19 bases remaining between them. CDR3 region: CASSEALTASSKQFF. In nucleotides, the CDR3 is TGTGCCAGCAGTGAAGCGCTGACAGCCAGCTCCAAACAGTTCTTC.

The chain joins TRBV12-5 to TRBJ2-7, with TRBD1 matching 10 bases. The V gene's germline CDR1 is LGHNT and CDR2 FRNRAP. This CDR3 is built from 14 residues. V lost 7 bases to trimming and J lost 2 bases; unmatched junction nucleotides: 5. The CDR3 DNA reads TGTGCTAGTGCCATCGGGACAGGGGCCTACGAGCAGTACTTC. Translating it yields CASAIGTGAYEQYF.

This chain uses TRBV5-1 with TRBJ2-7, with D possibly TRBD1 on 6 matching bases. Trimming pared 2 bases from V and 0 bases from J, leaving 9 bases between. The CDR3 covers 14 residues. The V gene's germline CDR1 is SGHRS and CDR2 YFSETQ. CDR3 protein: CASSFQGPSYEQYF. CDR3 sequence (DNA): TGCGCCAGCAGCTTTCAGGGGCCCTCCTACGAGCAGTACTTC. The full variable domain, its missing parts supplied by reference TRBV5-1 and TRBJ2-7, is KAGVTQTPRYLIKTRGQQVTLSCSPISGHRSVSWYQQTPGQGLQFLFEYFSETQRNKGNFPGRFSGRQFSNSRSEMNVSTLELGDSALYLCASSFQGPSYEQYFGPGTRLTVT.

The V gene is TRBV5-1, the J gene TRBJ2-2, with D perhaps TRBD2 (5 bases). V dropped 5 bases and J dropped 0 bases, with 8 bases sitting between them. In germline, CDR1 is SGHRS, CDR2 YFSETQ. The CDR3 loop spans 14 amino acids. CDR3 residues: CASSPGTNTGELFF. DNA for the CDR3: TGCGCCAGCAGTCCGGGAACGAACACCGGGGAGCTGTTTTTT.

The chain has TRBV4-2 and TRBJ1-1, with D possibly matching TRBD1 (5 bases). The length of the CDR3 is 14 residues. CDR1 and CDR2 from the germline V gene are LGHNA and YNFKEQ. The ends were cut back, 1 base at V and 5 bases at J, with 11 bases in the middle. The DNA for the CDR3 is TGTGCCAGCAGCCAAGGGGCAGGGCGGACTGAAGCTTTCTTT. Encoded protein: CASSQGAGRTEAFF.

This chain uses TRBV3-1 (or the pseudogene TRBV3-2) with TRBJ1-1; no firm D call. The CDR3 is 13 amino acids. Germline-derived CDR1 and CDR2 are LGHDT and YNNKEL (reference sequence). Between the trimmed V and J ends, which lost 5 bases and 10 bases, there was a span of 17 bases. The CDR3 region is CASSVGGGGSAFF. CDR3 nucleotides: TGTGCCAGCAGCGTGGGTGGAGGAGGATCAGCTTTCTTT.

The CDR3 DNA reads TGTGCCTGGAGTCGTACAGGGCCGAATCAGCCCCAGCATTTT. This sequence encodes CAWSRTGPNQPQHF. The chain combines TRBV30 with TRBJ1-5; tentative D call: TRBD1 (6 bases). CDR3 length: 14 residues. The ends were cut back, 2 bases at V and 4 bases at J, with 12 bases in the middle. Germline V gene lookup returns CDR1 GTSNPN and CDR2 SVGIG (reference sequence).

The rearrangement links TRBV5-6 to TRBJ1-2, with D hard to call. This CDR3 contains 14 residues. The V gene lost 4 bases and the J gene lost 3 bases, with 13 bases spanning the gap. Germline loops: CDR1 SGHDT, CDR2 YYEEEE. The CDR3, as DNA: TGTGCCAGCAGCCCGAGGGTTCAGGACTATGGCTACACCTTC. Protein sequence: CASSPRVQDYGYTF.